This T cell receptor (beta chain) was sequenced during a study of cytomegalovirus exposure and HLA in healthy donors. Study-level results: According to the study, roughly 160 TCR beta chains were cytomegalovirus-associated. As a later analysis showed, several of the most significant clusters appeared to be linked to common viral pathogens.

The V gene lost 1 base and the J gene lost 5 bases, with 12 bases spanning the gap. Germline CDR1 reads SGHRS; CDR2 reads YFSETQ. This CDR3 has 15 amino acids. Note on this clone: Its cognate antigen is unknown.

A multiplex PCR was run with 60 Vbeta primers and 13 Jbeta primers. Authors' processing steps: A follow-up analysis tallied around 80 million unique TCR beta chains, 9 million to 11 million shared. TCRdb keeps only in-frame clones here, not all; method: immunoSEQ multiplex PCR. V and J calls and clone size are as listed in that table; D and trimming were resolved from the DNA. Found here are about 170,000 clones, approximately 77% of them singletons; the top ten hold less than 2%. The sequence came from a male donor in good health and CMV-seronegative. The sample comprised PBMCs. The chain is built from TRBV5-1 and TRBJ1-4; D unresolved. The CDR3 spells CASSLNTFGNEKLFF. CDR3 nucleotide sequence: TGCGCCAGCAGCTTGAACACTTTCGGGAATGAAAAACTGTTTTTT.